This passage covers 23 T cell receptor beta chains from one sample sequenced in a study of cytomegalovirus exposure and HLA in healthy donors. The PCR was carried out with 60 Vbeta primers and 13 Jbeta primers. TCRdb keeps only in-frame clones here, not all; method: immunoSEQ multiplex PCR. The table shows about 200,000 clones, with approximately 86% occurring only once. Sequenced material: PBMCs. The source is a woman aged 30 to 39 in good health and CMV-seronegative.

In this sample, this clone turned up once. This chain's CDR3 is CASSMGQGFSEAFF. The CDR3 region has the DNA TGCGCCAGCAGCATGGGACAGGGGTTCAGTGAAGCTTTCTTT. This chain links TRBV5-1 with TRBJ1-1; 10 nucleotides line up with TRBD1. V lost 4 bases and J lost 7; bases outside the gene matches: 7. This CDR3 spans 14 amino acids. Germline V CDR1 and CDR2: SGHRS, YFSETQ.

V gene TRBV28 combines with J gene TRBJ2-3; the D gene is possibly TRBD1 (5 bases). Trimming stripped 1 base from V and 2 bases from J, with 10 bases between. Germline V gene lookup returns CDR1 MDHEN and CDR2 SYDVKM. The length of the CDR3 is 15 residues. CDR3 protein: CASSLLDTTTDTQYF. In nucleotides, the CDR3 is TGTGCCAGCAGTTTATTGGACACAACCACAGATACGCAGTATTTT.

The chain joins TRBV18 to TRBJ2-3; TRBD2 aligns across 11 bases. This CDR3 region has 16 residues. In germline, CDR1 is KGHSH, CDR2 LQKENI. Trimming took 6 bases from V and 1 from J; bases not matched to a gene: 6. In DNA, the CDR3 is TGTGCCAGCTCCCTCCAGACTAGCGGGGGCACAGATACGCAGTATTTT. Translating gives CASSLQTSGGTDTQYF.

V is TRBV28 and J is TRBJ1-3; 11 bases map to TRBD1. V trimming: 7 bases; J trimming: 4 bases; junction bases outside the gene matches: 9. This CDR3 is built from 16 residues. Per the germline V gene, CDR1 is MDHEN and CDR2 is SYDVKM. This CDR3 is CASNFAGQGVGNTIYF. The CDR3 nucleotides are TGTGCCAGCAACTTCGCGGGACAGGGGGTAGGAAACACCATATATTTT.

The V and J genes are TRBV5-1 and TRBJ2-3, with D perhaps TRBD2 (6 bases). The CDR3 runs 16 residues. CDR1 is SGHRS and CDR2 is YFSETQ in the germline V gene. The V gene lost 5 bases and the J gene lost 5 bases, with 21 bases spanning the gap. CDR3 nucleotide sequence: TGCGCCAGCAGGAGGCTGGCGGGACTTGGGGTAGATACGCAGTATTTT. It yields the protein CASRRLAGLGVDTQYF.

The chain employs TRBV6-5 and TRBJ2-1, with 8 bases lining up with TRBD2. CDR1 MNHEY and CDR2 SVGAGI come from the germline V gene. The V gene end was trimmed by 5 bases and the J gene end by 9 bases; junction bases not matched to a gene: 12. The CDR3 is 15 amino acids. This CDR3 reads CASSLRGSGVGEQFF. CDR3 nucleotide sequence: TGTGCCAGCAGTCTTCGAGGTAGCGGGGTCGGTGAGCAGTTCTTC.

The chain's CDR3 is CASSYTSGNTIYF. In DNA, the CDR3 is TGTGCCAGCAGCTACACCTCTGGAAACACCATATATTTT. This chain links TRBV7-6 with TRBJ1-3, with D unclear. The CDR3 length is 13 residues. V was clipped by 4 bases and J by 0 bases, with 4 bases between them. Germline CDR1 and CDR2: SGHVS and FNYEAQ.

V is TRBV19 and J is TRBJ2-7, with D hard to call. The CDR3 spans 14 residues. CDR1 LNHDA and CDR2 SQIVND come from the germline V gene (reference sequence). V was cut by 1 base and J by 2 bases, with 9 bases left in between. As DNA, the CDR3 is TGTGCCAGTAGTATAGGCGGATTCACCTACGAGCAGTACTTC. Translation gives CASSIGGFTYEQYF.

J is TRBJ2-1 and V is TRBV28, with TRBD1 matching over 8 bases. The CDR3 contains 11 residues. Germline lookup yields CDR1 MDHEN and CDR2 SYDVKM. Trimming took 8 bases from V and 13 from J; bases not matched to a gene: 7. CDR3 bases: TGTGCCAGCGGACAGGGCCACGTCCAGTTCTTC. Translation gives CASGQGHVQFF. Filled out from reference TRBV28 and TRBJ2-1, the complete variable domain reads DVKVTQSSRYLVKRTGEKVFLECVQDMDHENMFWYRQDPGLGLRLIYFSYDVKMKEKGDIPEGYSVSREKKERFSLILESASTNQTSMYLCASGQGHVQFFGPGTRLTVL.

The chain recombines TRBV5-1 with TRBJ2-5; possible D gene TRBD1, 5 bases. The CDR3 is 19 residues long. Trimming took off 3 bases at V and 1 base at J, with 25 bases between the two ends. Looked up from germline, CDR1 is SGHRS and CDR2 is YFSETQ. CDR3 residues: CASSSYTRDLSRGQETQYF. CDR3 DNA: TGCGCCAGCAGCTCCTATACCAGGGATCTTTCACGCGGCCAAGAGACCCAGTACTTC.

This clone was seen only a few times. V and J are TRBV18 and TRBJ1-1; 7 bases line up with TRBD1. Germline V lookup: CDR1 KGHSH, CDR2 LQKENI. J lost 4 bases, V lost 1 base, and 6 bases had no gene match. The CDR3 length is 15 residues. CDR3 residues: CASSPRAQGTTEAFF. The CDR3 region has the DNA TGTGCCAGCTCACCACGGGCACAGGGGACCACTGAAGCTTTCTTT.

The chain has TRBV5-4 and TRBJ2-7, with 7 bases matching TRBD1. This CDR3 spans 13 amino acids. Germline V lookup: CDR1 SGHNT, CDR2 YYREEE (reference sequence). Losses at the gene ends were 4 bases for V and 6 bases for J; bases not matched to a gene: 7. Here the CDR3 DNA reads TGTGCCAGCAGCCCGAACGACAGGGTCGAGCAGTACTTC. As protein: CASSPNDRVEQYF.

The rearrangement joins TRBV7-6 to TRBJ2-1, with 7 bases aligning to TRBD2. The germline CDR1 and CDR2 sequences are SGHVS and FNYEAQ. After removal of 2 bases from V and 10 bases from J, the junction contained 2 bases not matched to a gene. The CDR3 is made up of 12 amino acids. CDR3: CASSLLADEQFF. The CDR3 nucleotides are TGTGCCAGCAGCTTACTAGCGGACGAGCAGTTCTTC.

The chain recombines TRBV28 with TRBJ1-2; 11 nucleotides match TRBD1. This CDR3 comprises 16 residues. From germline, CDR1 is MDHEN and CDR2 SYDVKM. The junction had 9 bases not matched to a gene; V was cut back by 5 bases and J by 4 bases. CDR3 DNA sequence: TGTGCCAGCAGTCCGGGACAGGGGGGGGTAGGCTATGGCTACACCTTC. Translated, it gives CASSPGQGGVGYGYTF.

The chain employs TRBV7-2 and TRBJ2-3, with a weak D call TRBD2 (7 bases). CDR3 length: 16 residues. V shed 2 bases and J shed 4 bases, with 16 bases lying between them. Per the germline V gene, CDR1 is SGHTA and CDR2 is FQGNSA. The CDR3 here is CASSLSGGAFADTQYF. The CDR3 DNA reads TGTGCCAGCAGCTTAAGTGGGGGGGCCTTCGCAGATACGCAGTATTTT.

The J gene is TRBJ2-7, the V gene TRBV28; D gene ambiguous. V lost 7 bases and J 7 bases, leaving 11 bases between the germline ends. CDR3 length: 11 amino acids. The V gene's germline CDR1 is MDHEN and CDR2 SYDVKM. The CDR3: CASNGPREQYF. The CDR3 nucleotides are TGTGCCAGCAATGGCCCTAGGGAGCAGTACTTC.

This sequence joins TRBV10-3 and TRBJ2-1, with 8 bases identical to TRBD2. V shed 0 bases and J 7 bases; nucleotides not matched to a gene: 8. This CDR3 is built from 16 residues. Per germline, CDR1 ENHRY and CDR2 SYGVKD. This chain's CDR3 is CAISESWAGGPNEQFF. The CDR3 nucleotides are TGTGCCATCAGTGAGTCGTGGGCGGGGGGCCCTAATGAGCAGTTCTTC.

The chain combines TRBV19 with TRBJ2-3, with TRBD2 matching over 8 bases. The germline CDR1 and CDR2 sequences are LNHDA and SQIVND (reference sequence). The junction had 4 bases not matched to a gene; V was cut back by 0 bases and J by 2 bases. CDR3 length: 16 residues. As DNA, the CDR3 is TGTGCCAGTAGTATAGATACTAGCGGAATCACAGATACGCAGTATTTT. This sequence encodes CASSIDTSGITDTQYF.

The chain is built from TRBV23-1 and TRBJ1-5, with D unresolved. TRBV23-1 is an open reading frame whose function is uncertain. The germline V and J ends were trimmed by 0 bases and 0 bases, with 15 bases remaining between them. The CDR3 is 18 amino acids. The CDR3 DNA reads as TGCGCCAGCAGTCAATCCCAGCACCGGGATTATAGCAATCAGCCCCAGCATTTT. It codes for CASSQSQHRDYSNQPQHF.

The chain couples TRBV5-6 to TRBJ1-5; 7 bases line up with TRBD1. The CDR3 sequence is 14 residues long. V trimming: 5 bases; J trimming: 5 bases; junction bases outside the gene matches: 7. The germline V gene has CDR1 SGHDT and CDR2 YYEEEE. CDR3 sequence (DNA): TGTGCCAGCAGTCGTAGGGGGCTTGATCAGCCCCAGCATTTT. Translating gives CASSRRGLDQPQHF.

The chain joins TRBV11-1 to TRBJ2-1; 7 bases are a match to TRBD1. Germline V gives CDR1 SGHAT, CDR2 FQDESV (reference sequence). This CDR3 has 15 residues. V lost 2 bases to trimming and J lost 7 bases; unmatched junction nucleotides: 8. This CDR3 is CASSLRNRGGNEQFF. The CDR3 DNA is TGTGCCAGCAGCTTAAGGAACAGGGGTGGAAATGAGCAGTTCTTC.

The CDR3: CAISTPHGGFGNTIYF. CDR3 DNA sequence: TGTGCCATCAGCACCCCCCACGGCGGTTTTGGAAACACCATATATTTT. The V gene is TRBV10-3, the J gene TRBJ1-3; D call uncertain. V lost 6 bases, J lost 3 bases, and 18 bases lay in between. The CDR3 is made up of 16 amino acids. CDR1 ENHRY and CDR2 SYGVKD come from the germline V gene.

The V call is TRBV25-1, the J call TRBJ2-3; 10 positions match TRBD2. J was trimmed by 6 bases and V by 5 bases; bases with no gene match: 11. This CDR3 has 16 residues. Germline loops: CDR1 MGHDK, CDR2 SYGVNS. In nucleotides, the CDR3 is TGTGCCAGCAGTCACGCTAGCGGGGGACGTTCGGATACGCAGTATTTT. It encodes CASSHASGGRSDTQYF.